The source of this T cell receptor (beta chain) is a study of blood T cells in healthy people across ages. A sample-barcoded 5' primer and a J-beta primer mix were used in a second PCR of roughly 7 to 11 cycles. Through a template-switch adaptor with 12 random nucleotides, each cDNA molecule received a tag. MiXCR, applied by TCRdb to the 5' RACE reads, yields one record per CDR3 protein. This repertoire shows around 940,000 distinct CDR3 sequences, roughly half found once; its top ten account for 20% to 25%. Isolated per sample were at least 7 million PBMCs. Findings and caveats of the study: Getting older went along with TCR beta diversity per million T cells dropping roughly linearly. In long-lived donors, naive CD4+ cell counts and diversity exceeded those of aged donors.

The CDR3 consists of 16 residues. Trimming took 3 bases from V and 8 from J, leaving 17 bases between them. Germline values: CDR1 MNHEY, CDR2 SMNVEV (reference sequence). With regard to this clonotype: Its cognate antigen is unknown.

The specimen was blood. V usage is TRBV27 and J usage is TRBJ1-6; no clear D. The origin of this receptor is a woman in her sixties in good health. The DNA for the CDR3 is TGTGCCAGCAGTTTTTATCGACGCGAGATGGATTCACCCCTCCACTTT. Translation: CASSFYRREMDSPLHF.